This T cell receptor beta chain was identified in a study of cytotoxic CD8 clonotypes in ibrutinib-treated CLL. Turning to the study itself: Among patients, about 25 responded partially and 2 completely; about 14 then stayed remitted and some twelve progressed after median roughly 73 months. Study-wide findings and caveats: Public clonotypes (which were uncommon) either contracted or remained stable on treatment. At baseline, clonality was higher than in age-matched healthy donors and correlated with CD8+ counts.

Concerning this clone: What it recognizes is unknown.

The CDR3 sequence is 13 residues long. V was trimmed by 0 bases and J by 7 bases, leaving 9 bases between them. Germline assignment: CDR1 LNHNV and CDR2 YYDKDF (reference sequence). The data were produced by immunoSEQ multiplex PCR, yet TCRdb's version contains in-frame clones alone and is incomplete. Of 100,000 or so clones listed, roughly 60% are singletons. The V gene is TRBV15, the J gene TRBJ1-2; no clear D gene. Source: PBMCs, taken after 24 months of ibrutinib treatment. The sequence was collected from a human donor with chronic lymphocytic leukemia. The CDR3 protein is CATSRDRGGGYTF. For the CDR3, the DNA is TGTGCCACCAGCAGAGATCGAGGCGGTGGCTACACCTTC. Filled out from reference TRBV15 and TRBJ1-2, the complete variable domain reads DAMVIQNPRYQVTQFGKPVTLSCSQTLNHNVMYWYQQKSSQAPKLLFHYYDKDFNNEADTPDNFQSRRPNTSFCFLDIRSPGLGDTAMYLCATSRDRGGGYTFGSGTRLTVV.